These 25 T cell receptor beta chains originate from one sample sequenced in a study of post-analysis software for immune sequencing data. Study-wide results and limits: A few TRBV segments (TRBV5-6, TRBV5-1 and TRBV20-1 among them) occurred more frequently in patients than in controls.

Researchers reported that TCR beta cDNA libraries carried unique molecular identifiers. TCRdb fed the PCR reads into MiXCR, producing one record per CDR3 protein. The sample yields 550,000 to 700,000 distinct CDR3 sequences, about 40% seen once. No antigen is known for these receptors. The sequenced sample consisted of blood. Receptor source: a girl aged 10-17 years with multiple sclerosis.

This clonotype occurred once. V and J are TRBV3-1 and TRBJ1-2; 11 nucleotides match TRBD1. Germline V gene sequence: CDR1 LGHDT, CDR2 YNNKEL (reference sequence). The CDR3 runs 17 residues. With 5 bases clipped from V and 2 bases from J, the junction kept 10 bases outside the gene matches. The CDR3 spells CASSFQRGTGGNYGYTF. CDR3 nucleotide sequence: TGTGCCAGCAGCTTCCAAAGGGGGACAGGGGGGAACTATGGCTACACCTTC.

This chain joins TRBV14 and TRBJ2-5; 7 nucleotides agree with TRBD2. V was clipped by 0 bases and J by 2 bases; unmatched bases: 3. Germline assignment: CDR1 SGHDN and CDR2 FVKESK. The CDR3 is 15 amino acids. CDR3: CASSQDTGGQETQYF. The CDR3, as DNA: TGTGCCAGCAGCCAAGATACGGGGGGTCAAGAGACCCAGTACTTC.

The chain links TRBV29-1 to TRBJ1-2; possibly TRBD1 for D (6 bases). The CDR3 length is 14 residues. Germline CDR1 is SQVTM and CDR2 is ANQGSEA. The V end lost 8 bases, the J end lost 8 bases, and 24 bases lay between the germline ends. CDR3 DNA sequence: TGCAGCATCCCGCCCGGGGGCGCTGGAGGGGGCTACACCTTC. This codes for CSIPPGGAGGGYTF.

The chain combines TRBV20-1 with TRBJ2-5, with a tentative D call TRBD1 (6 bases). In germline, CDR1 is DFQATT, CDR2 SNEGSKA (reference sequence). The CDR3 extends over 13 amino acids. The germline V and J ends were trimmed by 6 bases and 3 bases, with 14 bases remaining between them. CDR3 protein: CSAPQGRKETQYF. The CDR3 nucleotides are TGCAGTGCCCCCCAGGGGCGGAAAGAGACCCAGTACTTC.

This chain links TRBV5-1 with TRBJ2-6, with 9 bases lining up with TRBD1. CDR3 length equals 16 residues. CDR1 SGHRS and CDR2 YFSETQ come from the germline V gene. Trimming cost V 4 bases and J 2 bases; bases outside gene matches: 4. The CDR3 protein is CASSEQGATGANVLTF. The CDR3 DNA reads TGCGCCAGCAGCGAACAGGGGGCAACTGGGGCCAACGTCCTGACTTTC.

The chain joins TRBV7-2 to TRBJ2-5, with a possible D match to TRBD1 (5 bases). From germline, CDR1 is SGHTA and CDR2 FQGNSA. This CDR3 contains 14 residues. V shed 5 bases and J shed 11 bases, with 21 bases lying between them. The CDR3 DNA reads as TGTGCCAGCAGCCCGTTAGGGGTATCAAGAGAGCAGTACTTC. Translated: CASSPLGVSREQYF.

The gene calls are TRBV24-1 and TRBJ2-2, with D uncertain. In germline, CDR1 is KGHDR, CDR2 SFDVKD. The CDR3 sequence is 14 residues long. V gave up 1 base and J gave up 3 bases, with 5 bases separating them. The CDR3 nucleotides read TGTGCCACCAGTGATTTACGCGACACCGGGGAGCTGTTTTTT. As protein: CATSDLRDTGELFF.

This clonotype was observed a few times. The rearrangement links TRBV5-5 to TRBJ1-2; D is unresolved. Germline CDR1 and CDR2: SGHKS and YYEKEE (reference sequence). Trimming stripped 2 bases from V and 6 bases from J, with 23 bases between. The CDR3 covers 17 residues. CDR3 residues: CASSFDLLQLSPNGYTF. The CDR3 nucleotides are TGTGCCAGCAGCTTTGACCTTCTTCAACTCAGCCCGAATGGCTACACCTTC.

About this clonotype itself: Given a much more abundant clone one base away, this may be a read error. The CDR3 bases are TGCGCCAGCAGCTTGGAGTTGGGGACAGGGACTTCACCCCCCCACTTT. Residues: CASSLELGTGTSPPHF. The gene calls are TRBV5-1 and TRBJ1-6; 9 bases line up with TRBD1. Looked up from germline, CDR1 is SGHRS and CDR2 is YFSETQ. The CDR3 extends over 16 amino acids. The full variable domain, rest sourced from reference TRBV5-1 and TRBJ1-6, is KAGVTQTPRYLIKTRGQQVTLSCSPISGHRSVSWYQQTPGQGLQFLFEYFSETQRNKGNFPGRFSGRQFSNSRSEMNVSTLELGDSALYLCASSLELGTGTSPPHFGNGTRLTVT.

The chain employs TRBV6-5 and TRBJ2-5, with 9 nucleotides matching TRBD2. Germline V gives CDR1 MNHEY, CDR2 SVGAGI. CDR3 length: 16 amino acids. The V segment lost 2 bases and the J segment 1 base; nucleotides outside the gene matches: 5. CDR3 DNA sequence: TGTGCCAGCAGTTACACGGGACTAGCAGTCCAAGAGACCCAGTACTTC. Translating it yields CASSYTGLAVQETQYF.

The genes are TRBV30 and TRBJ1-1, with D possibly TRBD1 on 5 matching bases. The germline gives CDR1 GTSNPN, CDR2 SVGIG (reference sequence). Trimming removed 4 bases from V and 8 bases from J, with 11 bases in between. This CDR3 region has 11 residues. The CDR3 region has the DNA TGTGCCTGGACGGCGGGGGTCGAAGCTTTCTTT. This translates into CAWTAGVEAFF.

The CDR3 coding sequence is TGCGCCAGCAGCTCAGCGCGGCCTATCCAAGAGACCCAGTACTTC. Its protein is CASSSARPIQETQYF. The chain combines TRBV5-1 with TRBJ2-5, with D unclear. The germline CDR1 and CDR2 sequences are SGHRS and YFSETQ. Between the trimmed V and J ends, which lost 3 bases and 1 base, there was a span of 13 bases. This CDR3 is built from 15 residues.

This clonotype was seen a handful of times. The chain links TRBV7-8 to TRBJ1-1; 10 bases agree with TRBD1. In germline, CDR1 is SGHVS, CDR2 FQNEAQ. The CDR3 is 14 amino acids. J was trimmed by 4 bases and V by 3 bases; bases with no gene match: 2. CDR3 amino acids: CASSFRTGGTEAFF. The DNA for the CDR3 is TGTGCCAGCAGCTTCCGGACAGGGGGCACTGAAGCTTTCTTT.

CDR3 DNA: TGTGCCACCAGCAGAGATGGATCACAAGTGGGCTACACCTTC. Amino acids: CATSRDGSQVGYTF. The chain joins TRBV15 to TRBJ1-2; no clear D gene. CDR1 and CDR2 from the germline V gene are LNHNV and YYDKDF (reference sequence). V was cut by 0 bases and J by 8 bases, with 13 bases left in between. The CDR3 is made up of 14 amino acids. The whole variable domain, remainder taken from reference TRBV15 and TRBJ1-2, is DAMVIQNPRYQVTQFGKPVTLSCSQTLNHNVMYWYQQKSSQAPKLLFHYYDKDFNNEADTPDNFQSRRPNTSFCFLDIRSPGLGDTAMYLCATSRDGSQVGYTFGSGTRLTVV.

The chain carries TRBV6-5 and TRBJ2-3; the match to TRBD2 covers 12 bases. The CDR3 consists of 18 residues. The J segment lost 1 base and the V segment lost 2 bases, leaving 7 bases of the junction unmatched. Germline CDR1 reads MNHEY; CDR2 reads SVGAGI. The CDR3 region is CASSYGLAGGLGTDTQYF. The CDR3 bases are TGTGCCAGCAGTTACGGCCTAGCGGGGGGGCTCGGCACAGATACGCAGTATTTT.

The gene calls are TRBV7-6 and TRBJ2-5; 9 bases are shared with TRBD2. V trimming: 0 bases; J trimming: 5 bases; junction bases outside the gene matches: 7. The CDR3 contains 16 residues. Germline lookup yields CDR1 SGHVS and CDR2 FNYEAQ. CDR3 region: CASSLALAGYSETQYF. The CDR3 DNA is TGTGCCAGCAGCTTAGCCCTAGCGGGATATTCTGAGACCCAGTACTTC.

A remark on this clonotype: This CDR3 is missing its conserved last phenylalanine or tryptophan, likely due to a read error. The rearrangement uses TRBV11-3 and TRBJ2-4; the D gene is possibly TRBD2 (5 bases). V lost 2 bases and J 1 base, leaving 6 bases between the germline ends. The CDR3 contains 14 residues. Germline V CDR1 and CDR2: SGHNT, YENEEA. The CDR3 DNA is TGTGCCAGCAGCTTAACGGGGGCCAAAAACATTCAGTACTGC. Its translation: CASSLTGAKNIQYC.

This chain links TRBV10-3 with TRBJ2-1; 16 positions agree with TRBD2. J gave up 2 bases and V 3 bases, and 4 bases lay outside the gene matches. Germline CDR1 reads ENHRY; CDR2 reads SYGVKD. The CDR3 extends over 18 amino acids. The CDR3 loop is CAISDPGTSGRAYNEQFF. In DNA, the CDR3 is TGTGCCATCAGTGACCCAGGGACTAGCGGGAGGGCCTACAATGAGCAGTTCTTC.

The chain is built from TRBV5-5 and TRBJ1-5; the D is unclear. This CDR3 region has 15 residues. V lost 0 bases, J lost 5 bases, and 12 bases lay in between. From germline, CDR1 is SGHKS and CDR2 YYEKEE (reference sequence). The CDR3 here is CASSLEGSAYQPQHF. CDR3 in DNA: TGTGCCAGCAGCTTGGAGGGATCGGCCTATCAGCCCCAGCATTTT.

The rearrangement uses TRBV5-1 and TRBJ2-1; D remains ambiguous. This CDR3 comprises 12 residues. V lost 4 bases, J lost 7 bases, and 9 bases lay in between. CDR1 SGHRS and CDR2 YFSETQ come from the germline V gene. The chain's CDR3 is CASSGSRNEQFF. CDR3 nucleotides: TGCGCCAGCAGCGGCTCTAGAAATGAGCAGTTCTTC.

This clonotype was observed a few times. This rearrangement joins TRBV7-2 to TRBJ1-6; perhaps TRBD1 as D (6 bases). The CDR3 contains 15 residues. The ends were cut back, 1 base at V and 6 bases at J, with 10 bases in the middle. Germline-derived CDR1 and CDR2 are SGHTA and FQGNSA. In DNA, the CDR3 is TGTGCCAGCAGCTTAGTGGGGGCAGGTAATTCACCCCTCCACTTT. Translating it yields CASSLVGAGNSPLHF.

The rearrangement links TRBV7-9 to TRBJ2-5, with 14 bases that match TRBD2. Per the germline V gene, CDR1 is SEHNR and CDR2 is FQNEAQ (reference sequence). V gave up 0 bases and J gave up 5 bases; unmatched junction bases: 2. CDR3 length: 16 amino acids. The CDR3 DNA follows: TGTGCCAGCAGCTTAGCGGGGACTAGCGGGAGTGAGACCCAGTACTTC. It specifies CASSLAGTSGSETQYF.

V usage is TRBV27 and J usage is TRBJ1-2; the match to TRBD1 covers 8 bases. Looked up from germline, CDR1 is MNHEY and CDR2 is SMNVEV (reference sequence). CDR3 length: 15 residues. The junction had 10 bases not matched to a gene; V was cut back by 8 bases and J by 2 bases. CDR3 sequence reads: CASGQGALRNYGYTF. CDR3 sequence (DNA): TGTGCCAGCGGGCAGGGGGCTCTTAGGAACTATGGCTACACCTTC.

This clonotype turned up a few times. V and J are TRBV20-1 and TRBJ1-1, with 8 positions matching TRBD1. Germline V gene data show CDR1 as DFQATT and CDR2 as SNEGSKA (reference sequence). The CDR3 totals 14 residues. J lost 9 bases, V lost 3 bases, and 12 bases had no gene match. CDR3 protein: CSASTGGATIQAFF. In DNA, the CDR3 is TGCAGTGCTAGCACAGGGGGTGCAACTATCCAAGCTTTCTTT.

The chain links TRBV7-8 to TRBJ2-5; D gene unclear. Germline V gene lookup returns CDR1 SGHVS and CDR2 FQNEAQ. CDR3 length equals 14 residues. V lost 1 base to trimming and J lost 5 bases, with 11 bases between them. CDR3 sequence: CASSLGSTLETQYF. In nucleotides, the CDR3 is TGTGCCAGCAGCTTAGGCTCGACTTTGGAGACCCAGTACTTC.